The TCR beta chain under discussion was sequenced for a study of blood T cells in healthy people across ages. Deletions cut 5 bases from V and 1 base from J, with 12 bases between. CDR3 size: 15 residues. All donors came from Russia, were Caucasian and healthy, and spanned ages roughly 6 to 95. Each sample used at least 6 million PBMCs. PCR was performed a second time for about 7 to 12 cycles using a sample-barcoded 5' primer and a J-beta primer mix. Each cDNA was tagged by a template-switch adaptor containing 12 random nucleotides. Each CDR3 protein gets one entry after TCRdb re-called the 5' RACE reads with MiXCR. The sample comprises roughly 1.5 million distinct CDR3 sequences, around 40% of which are singletons, and around 4% rests with the top ten.

This receptor was obtained from a woman under 30 in good health. The sample was blood. This chain connects TRBV12-3 or TRBV12-4 to TRBJ1-5; D is unresolved. Written as DNA, the CDR3 is TGTGCCAGCAGTCGCTCGGCGGAGAGCAATCAGCCCCAGCATTTT. Protein: CASSRSAESNQPQHF.